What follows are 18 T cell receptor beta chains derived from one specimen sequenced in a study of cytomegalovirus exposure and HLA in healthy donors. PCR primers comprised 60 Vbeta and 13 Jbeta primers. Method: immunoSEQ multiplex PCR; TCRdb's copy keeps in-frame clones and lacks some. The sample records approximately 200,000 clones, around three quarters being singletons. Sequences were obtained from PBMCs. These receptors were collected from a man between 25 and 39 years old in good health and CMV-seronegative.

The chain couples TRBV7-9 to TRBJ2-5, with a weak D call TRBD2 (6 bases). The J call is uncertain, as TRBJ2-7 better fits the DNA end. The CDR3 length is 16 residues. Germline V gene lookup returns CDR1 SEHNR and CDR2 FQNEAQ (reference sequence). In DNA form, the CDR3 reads TGTGCCAGCAGCGCCACCCGAAGCGGGTACTCCTACGAGCAGTACTTC. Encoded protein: CASSATRSGYSYEQYF.

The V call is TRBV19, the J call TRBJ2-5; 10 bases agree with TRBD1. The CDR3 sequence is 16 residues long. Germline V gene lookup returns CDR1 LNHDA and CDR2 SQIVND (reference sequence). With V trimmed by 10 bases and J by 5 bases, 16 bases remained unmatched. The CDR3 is CATDPSGTGVRETQYF. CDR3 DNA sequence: TGTGCCACAGATCCGTCTGGGACAGGGGTCCGGGAGACCCAGTACTTC.

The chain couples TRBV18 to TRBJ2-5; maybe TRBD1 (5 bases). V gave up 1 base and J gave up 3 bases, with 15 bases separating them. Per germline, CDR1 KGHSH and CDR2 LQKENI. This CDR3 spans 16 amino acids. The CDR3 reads CASSPLARGLEETQYF. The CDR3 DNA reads TGTGCCAGCTCACCACTAGCAAGGGGCTTAGAAGAGACCCAGTACTTC.

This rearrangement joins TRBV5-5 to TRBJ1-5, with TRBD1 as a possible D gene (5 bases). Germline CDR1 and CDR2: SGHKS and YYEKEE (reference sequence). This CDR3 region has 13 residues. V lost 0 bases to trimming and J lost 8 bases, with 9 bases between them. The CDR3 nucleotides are TGTGCCAGCAGCTTGGGCGGGGCTGAGCCCCAGCATTTT. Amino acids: CASSLGGAEPQHF.

The CDR3 sequence is CASSRDRLTDTQYF. The CDR3 bases are TGCGCCAGCAGCCGGGACAGGTTAACAGATACGCAGTATTTT. V and J are TRBV23-1 and TRBJ2-3; TRBD1 agrees at 8 bases. TRBV23-1 qualifies as an ORF whose function is uncertain. V lost 6 bases to trimming and J lost 3 bases; unmatched junction nucleotides: 5. The CDR3 has 14 amino acids.

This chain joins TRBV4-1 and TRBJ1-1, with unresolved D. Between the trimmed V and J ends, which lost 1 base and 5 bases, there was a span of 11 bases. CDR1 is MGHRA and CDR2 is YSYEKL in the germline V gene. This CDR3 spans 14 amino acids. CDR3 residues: CASSQVNRRTEAFF. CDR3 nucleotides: TGCGCCAGCAGCCAAGTTAATAGGAGGACTGAAGCTTTCTTT.

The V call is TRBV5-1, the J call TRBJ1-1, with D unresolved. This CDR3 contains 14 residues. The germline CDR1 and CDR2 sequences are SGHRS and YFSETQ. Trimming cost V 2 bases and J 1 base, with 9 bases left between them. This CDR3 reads CASSFLGENTEAFF. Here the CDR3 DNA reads TGCGCCAGCAGCTTCCTGGGAGAGAACACTGAAGCTTTCTTT.

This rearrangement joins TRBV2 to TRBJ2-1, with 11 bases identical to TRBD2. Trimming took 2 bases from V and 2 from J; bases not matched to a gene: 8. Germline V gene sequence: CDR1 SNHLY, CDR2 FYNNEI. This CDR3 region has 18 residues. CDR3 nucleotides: TGTGCCAGCAGTGAACTACAACTAGCGGGAGACCCCTACAATGAGCAGTTCTTC. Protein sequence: CASSELQLAGDPYNEQFF.

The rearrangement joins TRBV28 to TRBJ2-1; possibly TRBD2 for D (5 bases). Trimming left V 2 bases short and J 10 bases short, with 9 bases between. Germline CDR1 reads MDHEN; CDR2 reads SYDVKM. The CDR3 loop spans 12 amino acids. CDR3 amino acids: CASSLRTWEQFF. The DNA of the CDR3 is TGTGCCAGCAGTTTAAGGACTTGGGAGCAGTTCTTC.

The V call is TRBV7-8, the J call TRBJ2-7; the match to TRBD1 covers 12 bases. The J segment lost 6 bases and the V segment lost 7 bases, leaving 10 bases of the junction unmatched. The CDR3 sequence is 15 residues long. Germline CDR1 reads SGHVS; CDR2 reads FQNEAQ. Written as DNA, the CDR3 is TGTGCCAGCACCCAGCCAGGGACAGGGGGCGGCGAGCAGTACTTC. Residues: CASTQPGTGGGEQYF.

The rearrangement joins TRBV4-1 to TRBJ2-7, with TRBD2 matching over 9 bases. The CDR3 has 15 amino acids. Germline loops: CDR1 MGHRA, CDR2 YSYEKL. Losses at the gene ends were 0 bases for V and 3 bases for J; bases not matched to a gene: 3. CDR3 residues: CASSQDPSGNYEQYF. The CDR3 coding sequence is TGCGCCAGCAGCCAAGATCCTAGCGGGAACTACGAGCAGTACTTC.

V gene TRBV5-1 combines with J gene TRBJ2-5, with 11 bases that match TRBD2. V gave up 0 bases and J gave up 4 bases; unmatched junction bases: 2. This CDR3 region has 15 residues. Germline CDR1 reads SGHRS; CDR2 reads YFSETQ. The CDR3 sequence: CASSLEGLAGETQYF. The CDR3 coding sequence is TGCGCCAGCAGCTTGGAAGGACTAGCGGGAGAGACCCAGTACTTC. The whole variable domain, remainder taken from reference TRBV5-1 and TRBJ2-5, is KAGVTQTPRYLIKTRGQQVTLSCSPISGHRSVSWYQQTPGQGLQFLFEYFSETQRNKGNFPGRFSGRQFSNSRSEMNVSTLELGDSALYLCASSLEGLAGETQYFGPGTRLLVL.

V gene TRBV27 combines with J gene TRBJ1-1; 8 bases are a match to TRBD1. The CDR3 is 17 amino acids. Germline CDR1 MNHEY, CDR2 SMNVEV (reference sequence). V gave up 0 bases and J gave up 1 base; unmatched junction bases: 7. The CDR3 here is CASSLSGRGHWNTEAFF. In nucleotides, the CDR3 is TGTGCCAGCAGTTTATCCGGCAGGGGGCATTGGAACACTGAAGCTTTCTTT.

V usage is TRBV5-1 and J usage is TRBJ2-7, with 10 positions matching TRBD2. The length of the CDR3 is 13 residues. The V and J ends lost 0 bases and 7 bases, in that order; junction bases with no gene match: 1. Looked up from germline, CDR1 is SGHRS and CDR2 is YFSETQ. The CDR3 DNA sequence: TGCGCCAGCAGCTTGGCTAGCGGGAGAGAGCAGTACTTC. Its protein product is CASSLASGREQYF.

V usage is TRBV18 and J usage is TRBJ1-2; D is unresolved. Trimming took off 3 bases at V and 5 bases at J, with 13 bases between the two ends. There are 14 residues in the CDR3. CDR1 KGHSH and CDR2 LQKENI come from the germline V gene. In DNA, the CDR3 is TGTGCCAGCTCACCTAATCGGGGTAGTTATGGCTACACCTTC. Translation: CASSPNRGSYGYTF.

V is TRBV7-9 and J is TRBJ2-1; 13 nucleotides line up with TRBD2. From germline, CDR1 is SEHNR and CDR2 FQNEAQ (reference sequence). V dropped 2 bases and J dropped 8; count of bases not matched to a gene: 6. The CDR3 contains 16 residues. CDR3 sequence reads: CASSLTLAGGPDEQFF. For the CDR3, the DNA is TGTGCCAGCAGCTTAACACTAGCGGGAGGGCCGGATGAGCAGTTCTTC.

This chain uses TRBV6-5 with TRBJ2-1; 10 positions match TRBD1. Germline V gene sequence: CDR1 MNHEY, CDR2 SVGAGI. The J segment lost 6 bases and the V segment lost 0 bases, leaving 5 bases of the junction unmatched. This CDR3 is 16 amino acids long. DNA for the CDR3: TGTGCCAGCAGTTACTCCGGGACAGGGGCGCCCAATGAGCAGTTCTTC. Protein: CASSYSGTGAPNEQFF.

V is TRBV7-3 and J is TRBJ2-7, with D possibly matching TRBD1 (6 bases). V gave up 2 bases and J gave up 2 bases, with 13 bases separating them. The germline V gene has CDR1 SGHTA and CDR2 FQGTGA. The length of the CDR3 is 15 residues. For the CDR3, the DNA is TGTGCCAGCAGCTTAGAGGTGGGGGCACCCTACGAGCAGTACTTC. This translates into CASSLEVGAPYEQYF.